This TCR beta chain stems from a study of Graves' ophthalmopathy and Graves' hyperthyroidism. Remarks on this clonotype: What it binds is unknown.

CDR1 and CDR2 (germline): SGHTA, FQGTGA. CDR3 size: 16 residues. Trimming removed 0 bases at V and 4 bases at J, with 12 bases between. The TCR beta CDR3 regions underwent amplification from RNA transcripts. Investigators did first-round RT-PCR with HTBI primers, then second-round multiplex PCR. TCRdb ran MiXCR on the multiplex PCR reads and lists one entry per CDR3 protein. The data hold more than 1,000,000 distinct CDR3 sequences, with about 35% observed a single time. Study-wide results and limits: Among thyroid clonotypes expanded above 0.001 frequency, most also appeared in blood.

The material sequenced was peripheral blood or thyroid tissue (not recorded which). This chain uses TRBV7-3 with TRBJ2-2; D is perhaps TRBD1 or TRBD2 (5 bases each). The clonotype was recovered from an adult man with Graves' hyperthyroidism. CDR3 sequence (DNA): TGTGCCAGCAGCTTAACTGGGACGGCGGGCACCGGGGAGCTGTTTTTT. This codes for CASSLTGTAGTGELFF.